This is a list of T cell receptor beta chains from one sample in a study of CD4 and CD8 cells across lung adenocarcinoma regions. TCRdb fed the PCR reads into MiXCR, producing one record per CDR3 protein. The table lists 5,200 or so distinct CDR3 sequences, about half of them singletons. The specimen was CD8+ T cells from the margin of a lung tumor. The receptors shown here come from a male donor with lung adenocarcinoma. The CD4 and CD8 labels of this study may be unreliable. CDR3s include the opening cysteine and the closing phenylalanine or tryptophan. The order of the fields is clone size, V gene, J gene, D gene, CDR3 protein, CDR3 DNA. The D gene is left open where the match is weak. Not all rows give a size; the values are once, few, many and, for expanded clones, a class.

clone_size: .
v_call: TRBV5-8
j_call: TRBJ2-7
d_call: .
cdr3_aa: CASSPGVLEQYF
cdr3_nt: TGTGCCAGCAGCCCGGGTGTCCTAGAGCAGTACTTC

clone_size: .
v_call: TRBV6-5
j_call: TRBJ2-3
d_call: TRBD2
cdr3_aa: CASGYGGAGTGAQYF
cdr3_nt: TGTGCCAGCGGTTACGGGGGGGCGGGCACCGGGGCGCAGTATTTT

clone_size: .
v_call: TRBV6-5
j_call: TRBJ2-4
d_call: .
cdr3_aa: CASSYELCCAKNVQYF
cdr3_nt: TGTGCCAGCAGCTACGAGCTGTGCTGTGCCAAAAACGTTCAGTACTTC

clone_size: many
v_call: TRBV6-1
j_call: TRBJ1-6
d_call: .
cdr3_aa: CASSEERSPLHF
cdr3_nt: TGTGCCAGCAGTGAAGAGCGTTCACCCCTCCACTTT

clone_size: .
v_call: TRBV6-5
j_call: TRBJ2-2
d_call: .
cdr3_aa: CASSYSILGIGGTGELFF
cdr3_nt: TGTGCCAGCAGTTACTCGATTTTAGGGATTGGGGGGACCGGGGAGCTGTTTTTT

clone_size: .
v_call: TRBV27
j_call: TRBJ2-6
d_call: .
cdr3_aa: CASSLSRGAGANVLTF
cdr3_nt: TGTGCCAGCAGTTTATCGAGAGGTGCTGGGGCCAACGTCCTGACTTTC

clone_size: once
v_call: TRBV6-1
j_call: TRBJ2-3
d_call: TRBD2
cdr3_aa: CASTSDLAGTTDTQYF
cdr3_nt: TGTGCCAGCACCTCGGATTTAGCGGGTACCACAGATACGCAGTATTTT

clone_size: .
v_call: TRBV7-2
j_call: TRBJ2-1
d_call: .
cdr3_aa: CASSSSGGNEQFF
cdr3_nt: TGTGCCAGCAGCTCGTCCGGAGGCAATGAGCAGTTCTTC

clone_size: few
v_call: TRBV9
j_call: TRBJ1-6
d_call: .
cdr3_aa: CASSARTGSSSPLHF
cdr3_nt: TGTGCCAGCAGCGCCCGTACAGGGTCTAGTTCACCCCTCCACTTT

clone_size: medium-sized
v_call: TRBV6-1
j_call: TRBJ1-5
d_call: .
cdr3_aa: CASSPSGNQPQHF
cdr3_nt: TGTGCCAGCAGCCCCTCGGGCAATCAGCCCCAGCATTTT

clone_size: many
v_call: TRBV7-2
j_call: TRBJ1-1
d_call: .
cdr3_aa: CASSRISGAYEAFF
cdr3_nt: TGTGCCAGCAGCCGAATCTCGGGGGCTTATGAAGCTTTCTTT

clone_size: .
v_call: TRBV27
j_call: TRBJ2-5
d_call: .
cdr3_aa: CASRGDTQYF
cdr3_nt: TGTGCCAGCCGGGGAGATACCCAGTACTTT

clone_size: .
v_call: TRBV11-2
j_call: TRBJ2-5
d_call: .
cdr3_aa: CASSSRGQTQYF
cdr3_nt: TGTGCCAGCAGCTCCCGCGGACAGACCCAGTACTTC

clone_size: .
v_call: TRBV6-1
j_call: TRBJ2-4
d_call: .
cdr3_aa: CGGTGVRAKNMQYF
cdr3_nt: TGTGGCGGCACGGGGGTGCGGGCCAAAAACATGCAGTACTTC

clone_size: .
v_call: TRBV25-1
j_call: TRBJ2-5
d_call: TRBD1
cdr3_aa: CASSEYRGQETQYF
cdr3_nt: TGTGCCAGCAGTGAATACAGGGGGCAAGAGACCCAGTACTTC

clone_size: .
v_call: TRBV6-1
j_call: TRBJ2-1
d_call: .
cdr3_aa: CASSVGTAGHYNEQFF
cdr3_nt: TGTGCCAGCAGTGTTGGTACGGCGGGACATTACAATGAGCAGTTCTTC

clone_size: .
v_call: TRBV6-1
j_call: TRBJ2-1
d_call: .
cdr3_aa: CASSWGIRETQFF
cdr3_nt: TGTGCCAGCAGCTGGGGTATCCGAGAGACCCAGTTCTTC

clone_size: .
v_call: TRBV3-1
j_call: TRBJ2-5
d_call: TRBD1
cdr3_aa: CASSKGTARETQYF
cdr3_nt: TGTGCCAGCAGTAAGGGGACAGCAAGGGAGACCCAGTACTTC

clone_size: .
v_call: TRBV12-3/TRBV12-4
j_call: TRBJ2-3
d_call: TRBD2
cdr3_aa: CASKAGGGGDTQYF
cdr3_nt: TGTGCCAGCAAAGCGGGAGGTGGAGGAGATACGCAGTATTTT

clone_size: many
v_call: TRBV14
j_call: TRBJ2-1
d_call: TRBD1
cdr3_aa: CASSQVQGAHNEQFF
cdr3_nt: TGTGCCAGCAGCCAAGTCCAGGGGGCCCACAATGAGCAGTTCTTC

clone_size: .
v_call: TRBV4-1
j_call: TRBJ2-4
d_call: TRBD2
cdr3_aa: CASSQVGAGEGRAKDTQYF
cdr3_nt: TGCGCCAGCAGCCAAGTAGGGGCGGGGGAGGGTAGGGCCAAAGACACTCAGTACTTC

clone_size: .
v_call: TRBV27
j_call: TRBJ2-1
d_call: .
cdr3_aa: CASSWQLAYNEQFF
cdr3_nt: TGTGCCAGCAGTTGGCAACTGGCCTACAATGAGCAGTTCTTC

clone_size: .
v_call: TRBV6-1
j_call: TRBJ2-1
d_call: .
cdr3_aa: CASSVQDGEQFF
cdr3_nt: TGTGCCAGCAGTGTACAGGATGGTGAGCAGTTCTTC

clone_size: .
v_call: TRBV20-1
j_call: TRBJ2-3
d_call: TRBD2
cdr3_aa: CSAPSTSGGTTVTDTQYF
cdr3_nt: TGCAGTGCCCCCTCCACTAGCGGGGGGACGACCGTCACAGATACGCAGTATTTT

clone_size: .
v_call: TRBV12-5
j_call: TRBJ2-1
d_call: TRBD2
cdr3_aa: CASGLVEPGLPYNEQFF
cdr3_nt: TGTGCTAGTGGTTTGGTGGAGCCGGGACTACCTTACAATGAGCAGTTCTTC

clone_size: few
v_call: TRBV7-3
j_call: TRBJ2-1
d_call: TRBD2
cdr3_aa: CASSDSGMKFF
cdr3_nt: TGTGCCAGCAGCGATAGCGGGATGAAGTTCTTC

clone_size: many
v_call: TRBV27
j_call: TRBJ2-1
d_call: TRBD2
cdr3_aa: CASSLTEFPGLAGLSDEQFF
cdr3_nt: TGTGCCAGCAGTTTAACCGAATTCCCGGGACTAGCGGGACTTTCCGATGAGCAGTTCTTC

clone_size: medium-sized
v_call: TRBV6-5
j_call: TRBJ2-7
d_call: .
cdr3_aa: CASSYRGPLGEQYF
cdr3_nt: TGTGCCAGCAGTTACCGGGGACCCCTTGGCGAGCAGTACTTC

clone_size: once
v_call: TRBV27
j_call: TRBJ1-4
d_call: TRBD1
cdr3_aa: CASRPQGLGNEKLFF
cdr3_nt: TGTGCCAGCAGACCACAGGGGCTGGGCAATGAAAAACTGTTTTTT

clone_size: medium-sized
v_call: TRBV27
j_call: TRBJ2-5
d_call: .
cdr3_aa: CASSLGPSQETQYF
cdr3_nt: TGTGCCAGCAGTTTAGGTCCCAGTCAAGAGACCCAGTACTTC

clone_size: .
v_call: TRBV6-1
j_call: TRBJ1-6
d_call: TRBD1
cdr3_aa: CAGRGQVHSPLHF
cdr3_nt: TGTGCCGGGCGGGGACAGGTCCATTCACCCCTCCACTTT

clone_size: .
v_call: TRBV7-8
j_call: TRBJ2-1
d_call: TRBD2
cdr3_aa: CASSSTPGTSAYNEQFF
cdr3_nt: TGTGCCAGCAGCTCAACACCCGGGACTAGCGCCTACAATGAGCAGTTCTTC

clone_size: .
v_call: TRBV6-1
j_call: TRBJ2-1
d_call: TRBD2
cdr3_aa: CASKLAGGPISEQFF
cdr3_nt: TGTGCCAGCAAACTAGCGGGAGGGCCCATTTCCGAGCAGTTCTTC

clone_size: .
v_call: TRBV7-2
j_call: TRBJ2-7
d_call: TRBD2
cdr3_aa: CASTQTSGFYEQYF
cdr3_nt: TGTGCCAGCACCCAGACTAGCGGATTCTACGAGCAGTACTTC

clone_size: few
v_call: TRBV11-2
j_call: TRBJ2-1
d_call: .
cdr3_aa: CASSLGEAEYNEQFF
cdr3_nt: TGTGCCAGCAGCTTAGGGGAAGCGGAATACAATGAGCAGTTCTTC

clone_size: .
v_call: TRBV11-2
j_call: TRBJ2-3
d_call: TRBD2
cdr3_aa: CASSGAGITDTQYF
cdr3_nt: TGTGCCAGCAGCGGAGCGGGGATCACAGATACGCAGTATTTT

clone_size: .
v_call: TRBV10-3
j_call: TRBJ2-3
d_call: .
cdr3_aa: CATERDPTDTQYF
cdr3_nt: TGTGCCACCGAGCGTGACCCGACAGATACGCAGTATTTT

clone_size: .
v_call: TRBV6-1
j_call: TRBJ2-7
d_call: TRBD1
cdr3_aa: CASSRDRGLYEQYF
cdr3_nt: TGTGCCAGCAGCCGGGACAGGGGGCTTTACGAGCAGTACTTC

clone_size: .
v_call: TRBV12-3/TRBV12-4
j_call: TRBJ2-3
d_call: .
cdr3_aa: CATLGAATDTQYF
cdr3_nt: TGTGCCACCCTAGGGGCCGCGACAGATACGCAGTATTTT

clone_size: .
v_call: TRBV6-5
j_call: TRBJ2-1
d_call: TRBD2
cdr3_aa: CASSYTGLAGGTLVEQFF
cdr3_nt: TGTGCCAGCAGTTACACGGGGCTAGCGGGAGGGACGTTAGTTGAGCAGTTCTTC

clone_size: .
v_call: TRBV27
j_call: TRBJ2-5
d_call: TRBD1
cdr3_aa: CASTGGTGGGTQYF
cdr3_nt: TGTGCCAGCACGGGGGGGACAGGGGGAGGGACCCAGTACTTC

clone_size: .
v_call: TRBV6-5
j_call: TRBJ1-6
d_call: .
cdr3_aa: CASSYGQVGSPLHF
cdr3_nt: TGTGCCAGCAGTTACGGGCAGGTGGGATCACCCCTCCACTTT

clone_size: many
v_call: TRBV4-1
j_call: TRBJ2-1
d_call: .
cdr3_aa: CASSQDNFMGESYNEQFF
cdr3_nt: TGCGCCAGCAGCCAAGATAATTTTATGGGGGAGTCCTACAATGAGCAGTTCTTC

clone_size: medium-sized
v_call: TRBV6-5
j_call: TRBJ2-7
d_call: .
cdr3_aa: CASSLVGGGYEQYF
cdr3_nt: TGTGCCAGCAGTTTAGTGGGAGGCGGGTACGAGCAGTACTTC

clone_size: many
v_call: TRBV10-1
j_call: TRBJ2-5
d_call: .
cdr3_aa: CASSGSPQETQYF
cdr3_nt: TGCGCCAGCAGTGGGTCACCTCAAGAGACCCAGTACTTC

clone_size: .
v_call: TRBV7-6
j_call: TRBJ2-1
d_call: .
cdr3_aa: CASSLSLRQGVYNEQFF
cdr3_nt: TGTGCCAGCAGTTTATCTCTCAGGCAGGGTGTGTACAATGAGCAGTTCTTC

clone_size: .
v_call: TRBV6-1
j_call: TRBJ2-7
d_call: .
cdr3_aa: CASSDAAYLYEQYF
cdr3_nt: TGTGCCAGCAGTGACGCAGCTTATCTCTACGAGCAGTACTTC

clone_size: .
v_call: TRBV7-6
j_call: TRBJ2-5
d_call: TRBD1
cdr3_aa: CASSGNRGSQETQYF
cdr3_nt: TGTGCCAGCAGCGGAAACAGGGGATCCCAAGAGACCCAGTACTTC

clone_size: many
v_call: TRBV7-6
j_call: TRBJ2-1
d_call: .
cdr3_aa: CASSLRGSSSEQFF
cdr3_nt: TGTGCCAGCAGCTTAAGGGGGAGCTCGAGTGAGCAGTTCTTC

clone_size: .
v_call: TRBV7-2
j_call: TRBJ2-7
d_call: TRBD1
cdr3_aa: CATSGRGTNEQYF
cdr3_nt: TGTGCCACAAGCGGCAGGGGGACCAATGAGCAGTACTTC

clone_size: .
v_call: TRBV4-2
j_call: TRBJ2-3
d_call: .
cdr3_aa: CASSQSYMTGTDTQYF
cdr3_nt: TGTGCCAGCAGCCAATCCTACATGACGGGCACAGATACGCAGTATTTT

clone_size: few
v_call: TRBV7-9
j_call: TRBJ2-1
d_call: TRBD2
cdr3_aa: CASSLDRAGARFF
cdr3_nt: TGTGCCAGCAGCTTAGATAGGGCGGGAGCGCGGTTCTTC

clone_size: .
v_call: TRBV20-1
j_call: TRBJ2-5
d_call: .
cdr3_aa: CSAKPGLGYETQYF
cdr3_nt: TGCAGTGCTAAGCCGGGGTTAGGGTACGAGACCCAGTACTTC

clone_size: few
v_call: TRBV27
j_call: TRBJ2-1
d_call: TRBD1
cdr3_aa: CASSSGQGAFEQFF
cdr3_nt: TGTGCCAGCAGTTCCGGACAGGGGGCGTTCGAGCAGTTCTTC